A selection of T cell receptor beta chains follows, all from one sample in a study of cytomegalovirus exposure and HLA in healthy donors. Assay used: immunoSEQ multiplex PCR; TCRdb lists only in-frame clones, some missing. The table has about 160,000 clones, just under 80% seen once. The sequenced sample was PBMCs. The receptor source for this set is a man aged 25 to 40 in good health and CMV-seronegative. Both conserved end residues are part of each CDR3. The D gene is left open where the match is weak.

>TRBJ1-3|15|TRBV6-5|-
CASSSSRASGNTIYF
>TRBJ1-2|14|TRBV4-3|-
CASSHRTVRAGYTF
>TRBJ1-5|15|TRBV30|TRBD1
CAWSSLDRPYQPQHF
>TRBJ2-1|14|TRBV4-1|-
CASSRPRLVNEQFF
>TRBJ2-5|14|TRBV11-3|-
CASSLGRGEETQYF
>TRBJ1-1|13|TRBV7-9|-
CASSLGLNRDAFF
>TRBJ2-4|16|TRBV29-1|-
CSALLPLTGSKNIQYF
>TRBJ1-2|10|TRBV25-1|-
CASSRDFYTF
>TRBJ1-5|14|TRBV6-6|-
CASRVAQGVQPQHF
>TRBJ2-2|13|TRBV10-1|TRBD1
CASSLTGAGELFF
>TRBJ1-5|13|TRBV18|-
CASSPGSDQPQHF
>TRBJ1-6|17|TRBV7-8|-
CASSRPQGGGSNSPLHF
>TRBJ2-5|15|TRBV19|TRBD1
CASSMDRTYQETQYF
>TRBJ2-1|15|TRBV7-3|TRBD2
CASSLGGGGASEQFF
>TRBJ2-3|13|TRBV5-4|-
CASSFSLRDTQYF
>TRBJ2-1|16|TRBV28|TRBD2
CASRPLLAWGGSVQFF
>TRBJ2-7|16|TRBV19|-
CASSINWSLRAYEQYF
>TRBJ2-2|15|TRBV27|-
CASSLGARGTGELFF
>TRBJ1-2|11|TRBV28|-
CAGEGNYGYTF
>TRBJ1-1|14|TRBV5-1|TRBD1
CASSVGQGSTEAFF
>TRBJ2-3|15|TRBV6-1|-
CASSVRASGTDTQYF
>TRBJ2-5|14|TRBV6-5|-
CASSRSLAQETQYF
>TRBJ1-1|13|TRBV6-1|-
CASSEMGRSEAFF
>TRBJ1-1|15|TRBV7-2|TRBD1
CASSLATGVLTEAFF
>TRBJ2-3|12|TRBV11-3|-
CASSLLAGHRGF
>TRBJ2-1|13|TRBV18|-
CASSPLGGEGEFF
>TRBJ2-1|16|TRBV25-1|TRBD1
CASSATTGSGYNEQFF
>TRBJ1-1|14|TRBV12-5|-
CASARGGGDTEAFF
>TRBJ1-4|14|TRBV7-2|TRBD1
CASSLRQGREKLFF
>TRBJ1-5|16|TRBV30|-
CAWSVSGGVRNQPQHF
>TRBJ2-7|15|TRBV19|TRBD2
CASSLDGRTSYEQYF
>TRBJ2-7|11|TRBV6-5|-
CASGRDGEQYF
>TRBJ1-1|14|TRBV7-9|TRBD1
CASTRTGEALEAFF
>TRBJ1-1|15|TRBV30|TRBD1
CAWSVTGSVNTEAFF
>TRBJ1-1|11|TRBV6-5|-
CASARVGEAFF
>TRBJ1-2|15|TRBV14|TRBD1
CASSRPGTDNYGYTF
>TRBJ1-4|15|TRBV19|TRBD1
CASSILTGSGEKLFF
>TRBJ2-3|15|TRBV5-1|-
CASSLILSNTDTQYF
>TRBJ1-2|13|TRBV19|-
CASSRSRNYGYTF
>TRBJ2-1|13|TRBV19|TRBD2
CASTGLADNEQFF
>TRBJ2-1|15|TRBV28|-
CASSLGGGPYNEQFF
>TRBJ1-1|12|TRBV27|-
CAMNDRNTEAFF
>TRBJ2-1|16|TRBV7-9|TRBD2
CASSLAGTSGPDEQFF
>TRBJ2-7|13|TRBV18|-
CASSPAGNSEQYF
>TRBJ1-1|13|TRBV7-3|-
CATSDSVNTEAFF
>TRBJ2-1|17|TRBV21-1|-
CASEYPRRWVPYNEQFF
>TRBJ2-2|15|TRBV30|TRBD1
CAWRPGTGGPGELFF
>TRBJ2-7|16|TRBV5-4|TRBD2
CASSPGTSGSGYEQYF
>TRBJ2-1|15|TRBV6-4|TRBD2
CASSDLTGGRNEQFF
>TRBJ1-5|11|TRBV6-4|-
CASTINQPQHF
>TRBJ2-1|15|TRBV6-5|-
CASSRSGSSYNEQFF
>-|13|TRBV6-6|-
CASSSEEGLEQYF
>TRBJ1-2|17|TRBV19|TRBD1
CASSSPKGTGSVYGYTF
>TRBJ2-5|16|TRBV5-4|TRBD1
CASSLGHRGEEETQYF
>TRBJ2-1|16|TRBV30|-
CAWSVSLALSLGEQFF